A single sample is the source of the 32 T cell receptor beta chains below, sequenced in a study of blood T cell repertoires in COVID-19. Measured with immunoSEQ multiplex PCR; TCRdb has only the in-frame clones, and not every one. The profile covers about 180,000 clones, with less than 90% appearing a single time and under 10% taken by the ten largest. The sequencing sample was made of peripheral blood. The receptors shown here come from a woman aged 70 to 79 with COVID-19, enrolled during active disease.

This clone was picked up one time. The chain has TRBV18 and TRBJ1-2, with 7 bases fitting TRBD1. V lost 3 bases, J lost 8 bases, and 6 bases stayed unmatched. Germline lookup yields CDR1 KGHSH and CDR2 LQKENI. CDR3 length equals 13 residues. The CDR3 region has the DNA TGTGCCAGCTCACCTCTTACAGGGGAAGGCTACACCTTC. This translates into CASSPLTGEGYTF. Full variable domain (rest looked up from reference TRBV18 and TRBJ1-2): NAGVMQNPRHLVRRRGQEARLRCSPMKGHSHVYWYRQLPEEGLKFMVYLQKENIIDESGMPKERFSAEFPKEGPSILRIQQVVRGDSAAYFCASSPLTGEGYTFGSGTRLTVV.

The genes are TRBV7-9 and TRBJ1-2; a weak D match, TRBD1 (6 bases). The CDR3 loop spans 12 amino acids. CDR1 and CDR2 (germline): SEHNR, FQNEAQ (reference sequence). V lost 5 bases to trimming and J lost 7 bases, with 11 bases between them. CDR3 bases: TGTGCCAGCAGCCCGGACAGTCTTGGCTACACCTTC. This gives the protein CASSPDSLGYTF. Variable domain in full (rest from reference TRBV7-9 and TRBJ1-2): DTGVSQNPRHKITKRGQNVTFRCDPISEHNRLYWYRQTLGQGPEFLTYFQNEAQLEKSRLLSDRFSAERPKGSFSTLEIQRTEQGDSAMYLCASSPDSLGYTFGSGTRLTVV.

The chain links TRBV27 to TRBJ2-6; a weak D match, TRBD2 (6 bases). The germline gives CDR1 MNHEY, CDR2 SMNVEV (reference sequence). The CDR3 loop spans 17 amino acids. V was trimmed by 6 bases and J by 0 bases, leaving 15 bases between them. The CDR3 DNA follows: TGTGCCAGCAGCCGCACCGCGGGGATCTCTGGGGCCAACGTCCTGACTTTC. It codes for CASSRTAGISGANVLTF.

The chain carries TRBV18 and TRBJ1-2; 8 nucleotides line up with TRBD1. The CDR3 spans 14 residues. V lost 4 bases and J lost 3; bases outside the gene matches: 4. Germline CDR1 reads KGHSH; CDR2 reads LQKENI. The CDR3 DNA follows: TGTGCCAGCTCACTAGAACAGGGGGACTATGGCTACACCTTC. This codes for CASSLEQGDYGYTF. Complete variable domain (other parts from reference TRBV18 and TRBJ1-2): NAGVMQNPRHLVRRRGQEARLRCSPMKGHSHVYWYRQLPEEGLKFMVYLQKENIIDESGMPKERFSAEFPKEGPSILRIQQVVRGDSAAYFCASSLEQGDYGYTFGSGTRLTVV.

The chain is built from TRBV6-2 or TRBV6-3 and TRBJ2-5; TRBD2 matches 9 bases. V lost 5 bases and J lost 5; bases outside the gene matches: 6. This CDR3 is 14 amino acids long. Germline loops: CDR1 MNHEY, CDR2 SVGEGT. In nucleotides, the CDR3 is TGTGCCAGCAGTACGGGACTAGCAAGGGAGACCCAGTACTTC. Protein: CASSTGLARETQYF.

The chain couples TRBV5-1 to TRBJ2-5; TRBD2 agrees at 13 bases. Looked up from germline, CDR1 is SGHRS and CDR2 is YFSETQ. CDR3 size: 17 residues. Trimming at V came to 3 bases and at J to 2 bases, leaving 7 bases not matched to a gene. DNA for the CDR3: TGCGCCAGCAGCTGGGGACTAGCGGGAAGGGCACAAGAGACCCAGTACTTC. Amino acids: CASSWGLAGRAQETQYF. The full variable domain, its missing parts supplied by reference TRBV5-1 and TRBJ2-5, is KAGVTQTPRYLIKTRGQQVTLSCSPISGHRSVSWYQQTPGQGLQFLFEYFSETQRNKGNFPGRFSGRQFSNSRSEMNVSTLELGDSALYLCASSWGLAGRAQETQYFGPGTRLLVL.

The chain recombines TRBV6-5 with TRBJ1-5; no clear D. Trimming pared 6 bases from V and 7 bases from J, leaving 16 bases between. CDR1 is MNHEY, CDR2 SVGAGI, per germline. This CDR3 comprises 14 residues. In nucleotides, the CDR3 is TGTGCCAGCAGAGAGACACAGAAGTGGCAGCCCCAGCATTTT. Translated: CASRETQKWQPQHF.

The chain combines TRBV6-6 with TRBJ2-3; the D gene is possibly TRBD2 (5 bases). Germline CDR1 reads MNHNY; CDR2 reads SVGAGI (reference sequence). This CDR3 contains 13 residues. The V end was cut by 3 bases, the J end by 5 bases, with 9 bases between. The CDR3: CASSYIREDTQYF. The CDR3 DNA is TGTGCCAGCAGTTATATACGGGAAGATACGCAGTATTTT.

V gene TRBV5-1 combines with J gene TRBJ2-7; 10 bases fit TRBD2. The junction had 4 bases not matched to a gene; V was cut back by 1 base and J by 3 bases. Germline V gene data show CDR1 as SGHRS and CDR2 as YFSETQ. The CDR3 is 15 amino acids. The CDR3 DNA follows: TGCGCCAGCAGCTTGATCCTAGCGGGGGACTACGAGCAGTACTTC. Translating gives CASSLILAGDYEQYF.

This CDR3 reads CASSLPDRGMNTEAFF. Written as DNA, the CDR3 is TGTGCCAGCAGCTTACCCGACAGGGGCATGAACACTGAAGCTTTCTTT. This chain uses TRBV7-9 with TRBJ1-1; 8 bases match TRBD1. Germline loops: CDR1 SEHNR, CDR2 FQNEAQ (reference sequence). V lost 2 bases to trimming and J lost 0 bases; unmatched junction nucleotides: 5. The CDR3 has 16 residues. The full variable domain, completed using reference TRBV7-9 and TRBJ1-1, is DTGVSQNPRHKITKRGQNVTFRCDPISEHNRLYWYRQTLGQGPEFLTYFQNEAQLEKSRLLSDRFSAERPKGSFSTLEIQRTEQGDSAMYLCASSLPDRGMNTEAFFGQGTRLTVV.

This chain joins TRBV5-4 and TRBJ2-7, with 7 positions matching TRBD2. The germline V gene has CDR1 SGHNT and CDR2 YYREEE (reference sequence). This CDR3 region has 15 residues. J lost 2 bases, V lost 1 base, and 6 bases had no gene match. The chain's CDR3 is CASSLNPSGAYEQYF. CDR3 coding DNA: TGTGCCAGCAGCTTGAACCCTAGCGGTGCCTACGAGCAGTACTTC.

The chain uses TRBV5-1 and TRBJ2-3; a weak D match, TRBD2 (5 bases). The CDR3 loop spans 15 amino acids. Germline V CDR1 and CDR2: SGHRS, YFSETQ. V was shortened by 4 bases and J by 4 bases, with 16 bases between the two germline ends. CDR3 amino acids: CASSRAAGNADTQYF. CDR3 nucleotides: TGCGCCAGCAGCCGGGCGGCGGGTAACGCAGATACGCAGTATTTT.

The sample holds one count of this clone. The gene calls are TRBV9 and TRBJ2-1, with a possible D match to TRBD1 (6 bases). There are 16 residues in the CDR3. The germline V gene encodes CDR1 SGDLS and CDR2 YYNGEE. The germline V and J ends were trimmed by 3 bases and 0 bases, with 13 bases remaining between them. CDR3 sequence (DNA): TGTGCCAGCAGCGCAAGACAGGTAGACTCCTACAATGAGCAGTTCTTC. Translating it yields CASSARQVDSYNEQFF. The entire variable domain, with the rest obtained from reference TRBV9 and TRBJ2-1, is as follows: DSGVTQTPKHLITATGQRVTLRCSPRSGDLSVYWYQQSLDQGLQFLIQYYNGEERAKGNILERFSAQQFPDLHSELNLSSLELGDSALYFCASSARQVDSYNEQFFGPGTRLTVL.

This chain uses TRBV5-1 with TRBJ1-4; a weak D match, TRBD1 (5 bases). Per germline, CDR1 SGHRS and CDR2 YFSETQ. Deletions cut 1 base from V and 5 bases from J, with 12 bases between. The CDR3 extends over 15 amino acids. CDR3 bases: TGCGCCAGCAGCTTGTTCGGGGGACTAAATGAAAAACTGTTTTTT. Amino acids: CASSLFGGLNEKLFF. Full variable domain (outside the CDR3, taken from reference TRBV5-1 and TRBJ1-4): KAGVTQTPRYLIKTRGQQVTLSCSPISGHRSVSWYQQTPGQGLQFLFEYFSETQRNKGNFPGRFSGRQFSNSRSEMNVSTLELGDSALYLCASSLFGGLNEKLFFGSGTQLSVL.

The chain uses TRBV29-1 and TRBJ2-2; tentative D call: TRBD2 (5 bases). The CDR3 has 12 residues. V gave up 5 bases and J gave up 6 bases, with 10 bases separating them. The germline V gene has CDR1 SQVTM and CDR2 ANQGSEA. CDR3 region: CSVKFGAGELFF. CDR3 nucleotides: TGCAGCGTTAAGTTCGGGGCCGGGGAGCTGTTTTTT.

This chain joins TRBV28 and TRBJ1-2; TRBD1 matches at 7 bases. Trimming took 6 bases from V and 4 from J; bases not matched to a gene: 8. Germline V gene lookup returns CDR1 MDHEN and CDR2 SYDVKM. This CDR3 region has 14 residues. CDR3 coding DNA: TGTGCCAGCAGGGCGACAGGGTTTCTCTATGGCTACACCTTC. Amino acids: CASRATGFLYGYTF.

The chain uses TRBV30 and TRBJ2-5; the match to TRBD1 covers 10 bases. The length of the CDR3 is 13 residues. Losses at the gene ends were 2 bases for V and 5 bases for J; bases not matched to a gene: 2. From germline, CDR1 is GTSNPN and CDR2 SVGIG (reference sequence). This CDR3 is CAWSRDRGETQYF. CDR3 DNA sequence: TGTGCCTGGAGTAGGGACAGGGGTGAGACCCAGTACTTC.

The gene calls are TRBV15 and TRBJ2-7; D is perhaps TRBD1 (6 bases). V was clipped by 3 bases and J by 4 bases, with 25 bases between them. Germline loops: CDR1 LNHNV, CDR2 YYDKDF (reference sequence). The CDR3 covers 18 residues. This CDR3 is CATSRISGAKGAQYEQYF. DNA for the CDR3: TGTGCCACCAGCAGGATTTCAGGGGCGAAAGGGGCCCAGTACGAGCAGTACTTC.

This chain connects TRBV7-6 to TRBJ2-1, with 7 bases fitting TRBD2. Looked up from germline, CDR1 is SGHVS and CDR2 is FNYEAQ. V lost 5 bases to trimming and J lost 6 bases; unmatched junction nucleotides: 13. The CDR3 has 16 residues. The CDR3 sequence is CASSETAGLPRNEQFF. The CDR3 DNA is TGTGCCAGCAGCGAAACAGCGGGACTTCCTCGCAATGAGCAGTTCTTC.

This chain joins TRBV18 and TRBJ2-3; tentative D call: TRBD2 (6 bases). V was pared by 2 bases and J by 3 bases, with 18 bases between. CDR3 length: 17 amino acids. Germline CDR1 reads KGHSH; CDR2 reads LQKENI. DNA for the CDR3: TGTGCCAGCTCACCAATCCCATACGGGAGCGCGACAGATACGCAGTATTTT. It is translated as CASSPIPYGSATDTQYF.

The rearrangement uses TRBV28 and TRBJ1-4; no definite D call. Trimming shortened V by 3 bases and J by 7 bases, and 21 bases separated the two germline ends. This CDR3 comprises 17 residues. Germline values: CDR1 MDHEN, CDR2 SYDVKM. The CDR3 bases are TGTGCCAGCAGTTTGGGAGGGATCGGAGCCGTGGGTGAAAAACTGTTTTTT. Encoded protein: CASSLGGIGAVGEKLFF.

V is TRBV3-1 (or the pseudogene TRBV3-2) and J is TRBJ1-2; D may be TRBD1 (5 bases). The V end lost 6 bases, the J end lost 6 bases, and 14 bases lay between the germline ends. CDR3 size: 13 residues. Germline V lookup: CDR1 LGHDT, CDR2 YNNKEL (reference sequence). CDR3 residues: CASRNGGTHGYTF. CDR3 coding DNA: TGTGCCAGCAGAAACGGGGGAACGCATGGCTACACCTTC.

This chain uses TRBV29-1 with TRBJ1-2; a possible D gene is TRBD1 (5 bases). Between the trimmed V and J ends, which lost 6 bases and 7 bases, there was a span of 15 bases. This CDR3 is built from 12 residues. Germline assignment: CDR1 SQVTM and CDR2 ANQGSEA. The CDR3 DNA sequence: TGCAGCGTCCAGGAGGGGAACGGTGGCTACACCTTC. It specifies CSVQEGNGGYTF. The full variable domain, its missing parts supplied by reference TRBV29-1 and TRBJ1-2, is SAVISQKPSRDICQRGTSLTIQCQVDSQVTMMFWYRQQPGQSLTLIATANQGSEATYESGFVIDKFPISRPNLTFSTLTVSNMSPEDSSIYLCSVQEGNGGYTFGSGTRLTVV.

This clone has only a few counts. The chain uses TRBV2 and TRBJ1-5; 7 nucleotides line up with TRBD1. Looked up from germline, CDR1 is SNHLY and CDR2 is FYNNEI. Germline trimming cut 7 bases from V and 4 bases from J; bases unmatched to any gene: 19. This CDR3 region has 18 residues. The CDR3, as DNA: TGTGCCAGCATATGGCGAGACAGGGAGGCGGAGGGGAATCAGCCCCAGCATTTT. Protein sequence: CASIWRDREAEGNQPQHF. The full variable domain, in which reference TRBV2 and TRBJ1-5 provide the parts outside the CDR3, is EPEVTQTPSHQVTQMGQEVILRCVPISNHLYFYWYRQILGQKVEFLVSFYNNEISEKSEIFDDQFSVERPDGSNFTLKIRSTKLEDSAMYFCASIWRDREAEGNQPQHFGDGTRLSIL.

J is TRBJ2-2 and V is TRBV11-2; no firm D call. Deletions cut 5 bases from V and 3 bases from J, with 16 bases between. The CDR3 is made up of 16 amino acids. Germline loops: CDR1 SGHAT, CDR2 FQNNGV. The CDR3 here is CASSRPPGPYTGELFF. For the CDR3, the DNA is TGTGCCAGCAGCCGCCCCCCGGGTCCTTACACCGGGGAGCTGTTTTTT.

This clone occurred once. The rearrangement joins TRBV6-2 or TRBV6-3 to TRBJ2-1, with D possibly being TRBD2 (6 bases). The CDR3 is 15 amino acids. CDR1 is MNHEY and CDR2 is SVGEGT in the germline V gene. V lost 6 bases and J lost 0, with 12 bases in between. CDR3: CASSLASSSYNEQFF. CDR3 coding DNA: TGTGCCAGCAGCCTAGCGTCCAGCTCCTACAATGAGCAGTTCTTC.

The chain's CDR3 is CASRFPTGGSEAFF. Written as DNA, the CDR3 is TGTGCCAGCAGGTTCCCGACAGGGGGCTCTGAAGCTTTCTTT. The chain links TRBV6-6 to TRBJ1-1, with 10 bases matching TRBD1. This CDR3 is 14 amino acids long. CDR1 and CDR2 (germline): MNHNY, SVGAGI (reference sequence). Germline trimming cut 6 bases from V and 6 bases from J; bases unmatched to any gene: 7.

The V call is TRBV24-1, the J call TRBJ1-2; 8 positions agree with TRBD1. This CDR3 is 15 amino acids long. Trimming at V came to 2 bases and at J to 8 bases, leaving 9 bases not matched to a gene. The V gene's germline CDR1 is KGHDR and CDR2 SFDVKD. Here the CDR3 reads CATSDSGQGADGYTF. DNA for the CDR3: TGTGCCACCAGTGATTCAGGGCAGGGGGCCGACGGCTACACCTTC.

In nucleotides, the CDR3 is TGTGCCAGCCAGAGGACAGGGAAGTCCTACGAGCAGTACTTC. Translated, it gives CASQRTGKSYEQYF. The rearrangement links TRBV28 to TRBJ2-7, with 8 bases aligning to TRBD1. CDR1 and CDR2 (germline): MDHEN, SYDVKM. The CDR3 extends over 14 amino acids. After removal of 8 bases from V and 1 base from J, the junction contained 7 bases not matched to a gene.

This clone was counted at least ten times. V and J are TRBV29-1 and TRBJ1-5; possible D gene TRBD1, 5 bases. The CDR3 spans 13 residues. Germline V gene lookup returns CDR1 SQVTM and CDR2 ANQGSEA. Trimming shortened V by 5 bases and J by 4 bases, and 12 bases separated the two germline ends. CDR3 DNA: TGCAGCGTTCTCGGGGGAGTAAATCAGCCCCAGCATTTT. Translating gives CSVLGGVNQPQHF.

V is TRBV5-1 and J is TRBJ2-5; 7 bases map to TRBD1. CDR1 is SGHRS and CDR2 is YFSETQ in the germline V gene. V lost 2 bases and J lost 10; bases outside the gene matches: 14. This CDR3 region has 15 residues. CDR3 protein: CASSFQTGDFKSQYF. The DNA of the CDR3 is TGCGCCAGCAGCTTTCAAACAGGGGATTTCAAGAGCCAGTACTTC.

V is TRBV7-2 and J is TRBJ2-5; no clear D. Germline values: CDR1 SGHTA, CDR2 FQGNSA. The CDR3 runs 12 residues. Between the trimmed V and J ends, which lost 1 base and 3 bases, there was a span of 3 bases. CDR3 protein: CASSLGEETQYF. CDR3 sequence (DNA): TGTGCCAGCAGCTTAGGCGAAGAGACCCAGTACTTC. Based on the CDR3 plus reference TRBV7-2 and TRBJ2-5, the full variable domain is GAGVSQSPSNKVTEKGKDVELRCDPISGHTALYWYRQSLGQGLEFLIYFQGNSAPDKSGLPSDRFSAERTGGSVSTLTIQRTQQEDSAVYLCASSLGEETQYFGPGTRLLVL.